This T cell receptor (beta chain) was sequenced for a study of beta chain features in type 1 diabetes. Overall study findings and caveats: Significant though moderate, a shortening of TCRB CDR3s appeared in all four CD4+ subsets of Type 1 diabetes patients.

Remarks on this clone: The antigen remains unidentified.

The whole isolated RNA underwent reverse transcription, so sequencing captured expressed TCRB transcripts. The assay was immunoSEQ multiplex PCR, and TCRdb's table has in-frame clones only and misses some. The repertoire includes 450,000 to 550,000 clones, about 29% of them detected once, and about 0.065% sits in the top ten. CDR3 size: 14 residues. Germline assignment: CDR1 KGHSH and CDR2 LQKENI. The V and J ends lost 8 bases and 4 bases respectively, with 16 bases between them. The chain has TRBV18 and TRBJ2-3; TRBD1 might be the D (6 bases). The sample consisted of naive CD4+ T cells from blood. This clonotype was sampled from a man between 18 and 35 years old in good health. The CDR3 nucleotides are TGTGCCAGCGCATTCCGGGACACCCCAGATACGCAGTATTTT. It yields the protein CASAFRDTPDTQYF.